The present T cell receptor (beta chain) was sequenced within a study of CD8+CD57+ T cells in acquired aplastic anemia. Turning to the study itself: Healthy donors averaged about 10 million reads for CD4+ cells.

TCR beta VDJ and CDR3 profiles were obtained from a genomic DNA template. TCRdb ran MiXCR on the reads and lists one entry per CDR3 protein. The profile shows roughly 64,000 distinct CDR3 sequences, 50% to 70% of them singletons. This clonotype was obtained from a human donor in good health, serving as a control. Sequencing used sorted CD4+, CD8+, or CD8+CD57+ T cells (not recorded which) from PBMCs.

The CDR3 DNA sequence: TGTGCCTGGAGTAAGCGGGAAGCGGGCATTCAGTACTTC. It codes for CAWSKREAGIQYF. The chain combines TRBV30 with TRBJ2-4; 7 nucleotides agree with TRBD2. V lost 2 bases, J lost 9 bases, and 7 bases stayed unmatched. Germline V gene data show CDR1 as GTSNPN and CDR2 as SVGIG (reference sequence). The CDR3 has 13 residues.